A single sample is the source of the 2 T cell receptor beta chains below, sequenced in a study of blood T cell repertoires in COVID-19. Using immunoSEQ multiplex PCR, the repertoire was profiled, and TCRdb retains in-frame clones only, with some absent. Seen here are more than 200,000 clones, roughly 83% observed once, and the top ten hold 8.9%. The sequencing sample was made of peripheral blood. These receptors were obtained from a man older than 75 with acute or convalescent COVID-19.

The V call is TRBV19, the J call TRBJ2-1, with 7 bases that match TRBD1. The V segment lost 3 bases and the J segment 10 bases; nucleotides outside the gene matches: 9. Germline V gene data show CDR1 as LNHDA and CDR2 as SQIVND (reference sequence). The CDR3 is made up of 14 amino acids. The CDR3 spells CASSIPTGPKEQFF. The DNA for the CDR3 is TGTGCCAGTAGTATCCCGACAGGGCCGAAAGAGCAGTTCTTC.

This sequence joins TRBV28 and TRBJ2-7; D possibly corresponds to TRBD2 (5 bases). Germline V gene lookup returns CDR1 MDHEN and CDR2 SYDVKM. This CDR3 is built from 11 residues. V was cut by 3 bases and J by 7 bases, with 7 bases left in between. Written as DNA, the CDR3 is TGTGCCAGCAGTTTCCGAGGGGAGCAGTACTTC. This translates into CASSFRGEQYF.